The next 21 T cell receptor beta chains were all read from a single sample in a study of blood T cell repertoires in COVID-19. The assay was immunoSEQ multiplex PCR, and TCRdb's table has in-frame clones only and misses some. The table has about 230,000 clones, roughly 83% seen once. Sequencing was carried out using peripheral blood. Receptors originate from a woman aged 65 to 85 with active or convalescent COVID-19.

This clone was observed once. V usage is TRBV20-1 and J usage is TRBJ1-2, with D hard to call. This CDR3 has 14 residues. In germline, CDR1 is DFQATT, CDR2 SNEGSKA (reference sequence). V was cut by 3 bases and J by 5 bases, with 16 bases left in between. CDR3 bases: TGCAGTGCTAGTAAAAGTCGGGGAGAGTATGGCTACACCTTC. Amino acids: CSASKSRGEYGYTF.

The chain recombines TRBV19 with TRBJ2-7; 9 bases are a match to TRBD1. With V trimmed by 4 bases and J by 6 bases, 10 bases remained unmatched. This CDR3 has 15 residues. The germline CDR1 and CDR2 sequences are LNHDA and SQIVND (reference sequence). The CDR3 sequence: CASSKTWTGVREQYF. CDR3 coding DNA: TGTGCCAGTAGTAAAACTTGGACAGGGGTACGCGAGCAGTACTTC.

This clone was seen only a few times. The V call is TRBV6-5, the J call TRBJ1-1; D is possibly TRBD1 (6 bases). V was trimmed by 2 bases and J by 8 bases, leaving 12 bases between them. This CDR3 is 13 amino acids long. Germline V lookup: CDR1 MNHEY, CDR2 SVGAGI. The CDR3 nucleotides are TGTGCCAGCAGTTACAGGGGACAAGGAGAAGCTTTCTTT. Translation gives CASSYRGQGEAFF.

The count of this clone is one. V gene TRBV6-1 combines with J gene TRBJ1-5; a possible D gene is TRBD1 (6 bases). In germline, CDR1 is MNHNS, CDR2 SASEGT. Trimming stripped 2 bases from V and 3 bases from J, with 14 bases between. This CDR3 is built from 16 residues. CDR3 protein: CASSESPKGDNQPQHF. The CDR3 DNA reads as TGTGCCAGCAGTGAAAGTCCAAAGGGGGACAATCAGCCCCAGCATTTT.

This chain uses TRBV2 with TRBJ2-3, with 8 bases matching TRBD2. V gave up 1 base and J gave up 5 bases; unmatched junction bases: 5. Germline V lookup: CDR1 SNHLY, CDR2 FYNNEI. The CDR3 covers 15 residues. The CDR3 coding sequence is TGTGCCAGCAGTGAAGGAGCGGGAGAGGGAGATACGCAGTATTTT. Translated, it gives CASSEGAGEGDTQYF.

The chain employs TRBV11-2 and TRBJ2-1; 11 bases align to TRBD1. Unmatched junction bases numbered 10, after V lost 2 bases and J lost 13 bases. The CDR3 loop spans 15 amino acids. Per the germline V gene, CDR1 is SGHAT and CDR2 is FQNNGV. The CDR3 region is CASSLRTGGKRDQFF. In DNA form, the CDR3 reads TGTGCCAGCAGCTTAAGGACAGGGGGCAAGAGGGATCAGTTCTTC.

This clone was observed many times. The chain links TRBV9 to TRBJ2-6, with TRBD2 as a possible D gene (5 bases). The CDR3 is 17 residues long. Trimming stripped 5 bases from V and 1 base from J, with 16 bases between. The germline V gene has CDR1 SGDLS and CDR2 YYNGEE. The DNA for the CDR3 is TGTGCCAGCAGGGACTCCTCGGATGTTTCTGGGGCCAACGTCCTGACTTTC. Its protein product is CASRDSSDVSGANVLTF.

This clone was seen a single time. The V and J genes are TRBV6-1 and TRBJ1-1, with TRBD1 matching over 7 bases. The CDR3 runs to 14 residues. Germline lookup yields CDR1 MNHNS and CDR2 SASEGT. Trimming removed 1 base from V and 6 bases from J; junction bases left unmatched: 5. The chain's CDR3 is CASSEVEGGSEAFF. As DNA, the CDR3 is TGTGCCAGCAGTGAAGTGGAAGGGGGCTCTGAAGCTTTCTTT.

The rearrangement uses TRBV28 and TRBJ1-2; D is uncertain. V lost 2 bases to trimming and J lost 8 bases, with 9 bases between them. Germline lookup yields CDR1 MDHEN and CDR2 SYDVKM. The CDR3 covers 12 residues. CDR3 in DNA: TGTGCCAGCAGTTTAGCCGGGTACGGCTACACCTTC. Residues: CASSLAGYGYTF.

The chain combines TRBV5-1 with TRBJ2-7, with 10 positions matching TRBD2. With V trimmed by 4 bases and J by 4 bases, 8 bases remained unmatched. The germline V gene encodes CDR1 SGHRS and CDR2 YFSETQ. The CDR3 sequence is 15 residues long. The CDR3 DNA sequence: TGCGCCAGCAGCCCCCTAGCGGGGGAACCTTACGAGCAGTACTTC. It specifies CASSPLAGEPYEQYF.

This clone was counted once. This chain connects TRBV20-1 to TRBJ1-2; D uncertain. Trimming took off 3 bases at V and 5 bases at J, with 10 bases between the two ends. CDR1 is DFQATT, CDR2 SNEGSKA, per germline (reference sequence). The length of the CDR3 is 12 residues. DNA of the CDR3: TGCAGTGCTAGTCTTTCGGGGTATGGCTACACCTTC. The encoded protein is CSASLSGYGYTF.

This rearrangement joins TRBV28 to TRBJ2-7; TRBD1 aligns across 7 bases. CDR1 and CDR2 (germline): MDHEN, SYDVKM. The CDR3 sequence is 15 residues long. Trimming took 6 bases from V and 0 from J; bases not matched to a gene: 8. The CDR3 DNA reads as TGTGCCAGCAGCCCCTCCGGGACAGTCTCCTACGAGCAGTACTTC. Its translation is CASSPSGTVSYEQYF.

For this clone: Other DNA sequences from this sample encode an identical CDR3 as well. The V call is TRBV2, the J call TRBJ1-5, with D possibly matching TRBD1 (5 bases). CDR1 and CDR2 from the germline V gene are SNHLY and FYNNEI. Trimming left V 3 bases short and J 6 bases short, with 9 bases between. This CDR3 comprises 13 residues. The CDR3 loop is CASSDRGVQPQHF. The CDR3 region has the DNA TGTGCCAGCAGTGATCGGGGGGTTCAGCCCCAGCATTTT.

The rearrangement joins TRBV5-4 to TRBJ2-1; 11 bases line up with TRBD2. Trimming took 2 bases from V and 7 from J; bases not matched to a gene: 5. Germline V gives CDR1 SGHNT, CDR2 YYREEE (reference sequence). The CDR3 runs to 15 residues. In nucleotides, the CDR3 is TGTGCCAGCAGCTTTTTAGGGACTAGCGGAAATGAGCAGTTCTTC. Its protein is CASSFLGTSGNEQFF.

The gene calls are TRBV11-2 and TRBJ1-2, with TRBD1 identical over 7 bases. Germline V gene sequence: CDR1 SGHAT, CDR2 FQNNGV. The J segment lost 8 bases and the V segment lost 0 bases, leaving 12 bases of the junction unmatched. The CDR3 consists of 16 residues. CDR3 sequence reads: CASSLESRRQGEGYTF. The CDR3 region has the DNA TGTGCCAGCAGCTTAGAAAGTAGACGGCAGGGGGAAGGCTACACCTTC.

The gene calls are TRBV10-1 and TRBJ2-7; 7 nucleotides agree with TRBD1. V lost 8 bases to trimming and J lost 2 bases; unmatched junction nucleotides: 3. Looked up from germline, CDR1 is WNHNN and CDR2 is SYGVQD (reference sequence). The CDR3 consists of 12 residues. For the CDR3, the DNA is TGCGCCAGCCCCGGGACAGCCTACGAGCAGTACTTC. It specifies CASPGTAYEQYF.

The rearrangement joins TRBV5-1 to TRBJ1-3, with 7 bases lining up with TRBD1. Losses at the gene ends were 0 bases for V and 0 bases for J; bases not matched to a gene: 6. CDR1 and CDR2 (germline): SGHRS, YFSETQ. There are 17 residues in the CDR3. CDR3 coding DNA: TGCGCCAGCAGCTTGGGGACAGGTGGCTTCTCTGGAAACACCATATATTTT. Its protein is CASSLGTGGFSGNTIYF.

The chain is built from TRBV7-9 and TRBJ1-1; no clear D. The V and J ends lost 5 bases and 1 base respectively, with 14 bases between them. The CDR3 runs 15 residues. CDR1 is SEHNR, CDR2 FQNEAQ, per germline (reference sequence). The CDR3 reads CASSPSRMRNTEAFF. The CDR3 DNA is TGTGCCAGCAGCCCCAGCAGGATGAGGAACACTGAAGCTTTCTTT.

DNA for the CDR3: TGCGCCAGCAGCTTGGGGACAGGGCGATCACCCCTCCACTTT. The encoded protein is CASSLGTGRSPLHF. V and J are TRBV5-1 and TRBJ1-6, with 8 bases that match TRBD1. Unmatched junction bases numbered 3, after V lost 0 bases and J lost 10 bases. The germline V gene encodes CDR1 SGHRS and CDR2 YFSETQ. CDR3 length: 14 residues.

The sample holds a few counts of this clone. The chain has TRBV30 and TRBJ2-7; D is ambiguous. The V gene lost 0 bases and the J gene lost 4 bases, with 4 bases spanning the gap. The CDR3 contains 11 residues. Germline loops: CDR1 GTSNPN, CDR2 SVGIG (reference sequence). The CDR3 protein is CAWSVRYEQYF. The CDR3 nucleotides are TGTGCCTGGAGTGTACGGTACGAGCAGTACTTC.

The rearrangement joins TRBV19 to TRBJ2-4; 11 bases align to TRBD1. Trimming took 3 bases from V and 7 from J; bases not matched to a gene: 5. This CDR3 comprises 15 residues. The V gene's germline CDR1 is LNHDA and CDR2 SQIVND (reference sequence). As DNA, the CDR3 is TGTGCCAGTAGTATGGGGACAGGGGGTGTTAACATTCAGTACTTC. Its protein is CASSMGTGGVNIQYF.